This TCR beta chain stems from a study of cytomegalovirus exposure and HLA in healthy donors (dated by TCRdb to between 2016 and 2019). For the study in its entirety: An earlier analysis of 587 of the donors reported approximately 280 Gb of sequence data and around 110 million unique TCR beta sequences obtained from about 179 million T cells. An early release covering roughly 600 HLA-typed donors comprised approximately 300 gigabases of sequencing data and around 80 million unique TCR sequences. Of the roughly 430 genotyped donors, approximately 80% fell in the genetic ancestry cluster associated with self-reported Caucasian donors. The study aimed to test whether cataloging public T cell receptors could reveal signatures of past pathogen exposure. The study profiled the T cell repertoires of 666 subjects by immunosequencing and related them to cytomegalovirus serostatus. A separate validation cohort of roughly 110 different subjects was used in addition to the approximately 700-subject first cohort. To predict cytomegalovirus infection status, the study combined high-throughput TCR immunosequencing, statistical association of individual TCRs with disease status, and machine learning. In a later analysis, previously published TCR beta repertoires from 666 donors were re-analyzed and high-resolution HLA genotyping was added so that TCR occurrence patterns could be studied. Rather than using new phenotypic data, the later analysis identified candidate immune exposures from TCR beta sequences and from how often those sequences occurred across donors. An earlier analysis of fewer than 700 of the donors applied high-throughput TCR beta sequencing to assess whether each TCR beta V gene segment acted as functional or pseudogenic. Alongside the repertoire data, information on donor age, sex, ethnicity and CMV serostatus was compiled. Genome-wide SNP genotypes for about 55% of the 666 donors were used in a later genetic analysis, which treated that subset as a discovery cohort. Every discovery cohort repertoire had been produced on one sequencing platform. HLA typing covered class I and class II loci at four-digit resolution. The number of typed donors differed by locus: about 620-630 for A, B, C, DRB1 and DQB1; some 500 for DQA1; around 580 for DPA1; and around 450 for DPB1. Four or five DR-DQ haplotypes were handled as single units for association and clustering because linkage in the cohort was strong. Among a few hundred genotyped donors of the cohort, an average of approximately 250,000 unique TCR beta nucleotide sequences were sequenced per donor, roughly 18% of them non-productive.

Broader findings and caveats from the paper: Presence/absence analyses assumed roughly uniform sequencing depth across donors, an assumption that may not hold. In a later genetic analysis, fewer N-insertions in productive TCRs were reported among donors in an Asian-associated ancestry cluster than the roughly 700-donor mean. A cluster of highly shared sequence variants was judged likely to be a technical artifact of the sequencing pipeline. The earlier analysis of fewer than 750 of the donors excluded fewer than 20 rarely observed V segments, including chromosome 9 orphons, because counts were too low. In an earlier analysis of approximately 590 of the donors, most TCR beta V segments appeared in productive rearrangements about 90% or about 30% of the time, broadly matching IMGT annotations. In the study, around 150 TCR beta chains were listed as associated with cytomegalovirus. In both the original and validation cohorts, the classifier was reported to diagnose cytomegalovirus status with high specificity and sensitivity. In a later analysis, the rate of TCR association differed among HLA loci, with DRB1 alleles having the most associated TCRs and HLA-C alleles having the fewest. Three of the identified cytomegalovirus-associated TCR beta chains were confirmed in vitro to be specific for cytomegalovirus antigens. Across donors, most TCR sequences were observed very rarely, whereas some public TCRs were present in many individuals. HLA typing was unavailable for some donors at each locus, so association tests used only the typed subset. A further reported finding was that TCR beta sequences accurately predicted the HLA-A and HLA-B alleles for most subjects in the first cohort. The cohort was sequenced for TCR beta chains only, and without alpha or paired-chain data the features that could be detected were limited. In a later analysis, most CMV-associated TCR beta chains were found to appear HLA-restricted, with HLA associations seemingly driven largely by CMV exposure. The 87-base-pair reads could not distinguish some IMGT-functional V segments, including TRBV6-2 and TRBV6-3, so those segments were excluded. V-gene and J-gene trimming of TCR beta chains was associated with a missense DCLRE1C variant in a later genetic analysis, and the association was replicated in an independent cohort. In a later analysis, several top co-occurrence clusters were reported to appear linked to parvovirus B19, influenza, CMV and Epstein-Barr virus. Specific HLA alleles were associated with 18,000 or so TCR beta sequences at a false discovery rate of 0.05 in a later analysis. Assigning TCR associations to individual alleles was difficult when HLA alleles, especially DR and DQ, strongly co-occurred. CMV serostatus was the only immune exposure information available for the cohort. Correlated functional status among segregating V segments might reflect linkage disequilibrium, but an unknown experimental factor could not be ruled out. It was suggested by the authors that the approach could potentially be generalized to other disease states and immunological phenotypes. In a later analysis, HLA-associated TCR beta chains were found to be more clonally expanded and to have lower generation probabilities than equally common non-associated chains.

The cohort comprised more than 550 healthy bone marrow donors. At the time of sampling, every cohort member was nominally healthy, though immune exposures that went unrecorded were likely present. The donor was CMV seropositive and belonged to the group of 250 to 300 seropositive cohort members. A peripheral blood sample was collected from each donor, and TCR beta sequencing was performed on peripheral blood mononuclear cells. The Qiagen DNeasy Blood Extraction Kit was used to extract genomic DNA from the blood cell samples. The CDR3 goes from the cysteine to the phenylalanine over 16 residues. This entry keeps only the CDR3 DNA: 48 bases, framed from base 1. Trimming removed 1 base from V and 1 base from J; the gene matches leave 6 bases unexplained. Reading the germline V gene gives CDR1 SGDLS and CDR2 YYNGEE. There are a few counts of this clone. Its antigen is currently not known. The record has no base qualities; no much larger clone is one base away.

Libraries were prepared through the immunoSEQ multiplex PCR assay. For the multiplex PCR, a mixture combining 60 forward primers for TCR Vbeta segments and 13 reverse primers for TCR Jbeta segments was used. The CDR3 region of rearranged TCR beta genes was amplified from genomic DNA with a multiplex PCR assay. The Illumina HiSeq System was used to sequence the amplified TCR beta libraries as 87-base-pair reads. Processing in the source paper ran as follows. A later analysis counted 75 million to 100 million unique TCR beta chains across the 550 to 800 repertoires, and some 11 million of these chains were shared by at least two donors. Raw reads were error-corrected and collapsed into unique sequences by a nearest-neighbor algorithm in which closely related sequences were merged to remove PCR and sequencing errors. V, D and J gene segments were assigned by aligning CDR3 sequences to IMGT reference sequences. For a sequence to be retained, at least a six-nucleotide match to both a V gene segment and a J gene segment was required. A rearrangement was called productive if the CDR3 had no stop codons and remained in frame with V and J, and every other rearrangement was called non-productive. CDR3 was defined by IMGT convention, running from the second conserved V-encoded cysteine to the conserved J-encoded phenylalanine. In an earlier analysis of some 550 of the donors, sequences lacking an unambiguous match to a single V gene segment were excluded. An earlier analysis of several hundred of the donors classified V segments as functional when productive rearrangements were above 56.7% and as segregating when the standard deviation between donors was above 5%. A statistical classification framework was built to diagnose cytomegalovirus status from the catalog of TCR beta chain sequences. A later analysis assigned V and J genes by comparing TCR nucleotide sequences with IMGT/GENE-DB human TR gene sequences. Using the TCRdist pipeline, a later analysis assigned CDR3 sequences along with most-parsimonious VDJ recombination scenarios. In a later analysis, each TCR beta chain was defined by its CDR3 amino acid sequence together with its V-gene family, and reads lacking a unique V-gene family were excluded. In a later analysis, fewer than 600 highly shared, low-generation-probability nucleotide sequences were removed to address suspected cross-contamination and a sequencing artifact. For each public chain, a later analysis derived a clonal expansion index from normalized ranks of inferred template counts within each repertoire. A later analysis computed generation probabilities with a VDJ recombination model fitted to out-of-frame rearrangements, and checked the results against IGoR. A later analysis scored TCR-TCR, TCR-HLA and TCR-CMV co-occurrence with hypergeometric tests, applying a repertoire-size bias correction to TCR pairs. False discovery rates were estimated in a later analysis by permuting HLA or CMV assignments 20 times. A later analysis grouped co-occurring TCRs with DBSCAN, adding TCRdist sequence similarity when clustering within HLA-allele-positive subsets. Repertoires with fewer than 30,000 or more than 120,000 public chains were left out of co-occurrence clustering, as were about five repertoires with anomalous nucleotide sharing. TCRdb took over this immuneACCESS table, retaining in-frame rearrangements with V and J assigned. Such tables are incomplete; in checked studies, under half of the missing clones stem from an unresolved V gene, and the remainder is unexplained. From that table come the V and J calls and clone size; the DNA was used to work out D and trimming. The sample data list some 200,000 clones, and more than 75% of these were observed just once. The top ten hold about 2.6% of the sample.

Source material: PBMCs. The chain is encoded by TRBV9 joined to TRBJ2-3, with 7 middle bases fitting TRBD2. This clonotype was sampled from a woman in her forties or fifties in good health and CMV-seropositive. The CDR3 corresponds to CASSVFGAGGTDTQYF. The nucleotides read TGTGCCAGCAGCGTATTTGGGGCGGGGGGCACAGATACGCAGTATTTT.